This T cell receptor beta chain was obtained from a study of blood T cell repertoires in COVID-19. Study information: Collection of acute and convalescent COVID-19 samples took place in the United States, Italy and Spain. PBMCs, B-cell-depleted T cells, or T cells were the source of the cDNA or gDNA that made up the material.

Original processing notes: Nucleated cell number was recorded as an estimate derived from reference gene primer amplification. This table comes from immunoSEQ multiplex PCR, and its TCRdb copy is limited to in-frame clones, with some not included. That table furnishes V, J and clone size, whereas the DNA furnished D and trimming. The sample records about 61,000 clones, around 87% being singletons. Germline V gene data show CDR1 as SNHLY and CDR2 as FYNNEI. The CDR3 is 14 residues long. Concerning this clone: The junction departs from germline at one end; a sequencing error may be responsible.

What was sequenced was peripheral blood. The TCR originated in a man in his 60s with acute or convalescent COVID-19. This chain links TRBV2 with TRBJ2-7; 7 nucleotides align to TRBD1. CDR3 region: CASSEDRAHEEQYF. The DNA for the CDR3 is TGTGCCAGCAGCGAAGACAGGGCCCACGAAGAGCAGTACTTC.